Shown below are 20 T cell receptor beta chains from a single sample sequenced in a study of blood T cell repertoires in COVID-19. The repertoire was sequenced with immunoSEQ multiplex PCR; TCRdb's copy has only in-frame clones and lacks some. The table lists some 200,000 clones, around 81% of them singletons, with around 2.4% in the top ten. Sample: peripheral blood. These TCRs come from a human donor with acute or convalescent COVID-19. The donor label of this sample is uncertain.

V and J are TRBV27 and TRBJ1-1, with D unresolved. This CDR3 contains 14 residues. CDR1 is MNHEY, CDR2 SMNVEV, per germline (reference sequence). Trimming stripped 3 bases from V and 1 base from J, with 9 bases between. CDR3 in DNA: TGTGCCAGCAGTTTTTTAGTTCCGAACACTGAAGCTTTCTTT. This encodes CASSFLVPNTEAFF.

The chain joins TRBV18 to TRBJ1-1; 7 bases match TRBD1. V trimming: 3 bases; J trimming: 6 bases; junction bases outside the gene matches: 13. From germline, CDR1 is KGHSH and CDR2 LQKENI. The CDR3 extends over 16 amino acids. CDR3 sequence (DNA): TGTGCCAGCTCACCCTCGATAGACAGGGAGAGGGCTGAAGCTTTCTTT. Its protein product is CASSPSIDRERAEAFF.

The chain uses TRBV5-1 and TRBJ2-5, with 11 bases lining up with TRBD2. Trimming removed 1 base from V and 5 bases from J; junction bases left unmatched: 13. This CDR3 has 18 residues. The germline V gene encodes CDR1 SGHRS and CDR2 YFSETQ. This chain's CDR3 is CASSLFLAGGTKGETQYF. In DNA, the CDR3 is TGCGCCAGCAGCTTGTTCCTAGCGGGAGGAACCAAGGGGGAGACCCAGTACTTC. Supplemented by reference TRBV5-1 and TRBJ2-5, the full variable domain reads KAGVTQTPRYLIKTRGQQVTLSCSPISGHRSVSWYQQTPGQGLQFLFEYFSETQRNKGNFPGRFSGRQFSNSRSEMNVSTLELGDSALYLCASSLFLAGGTKGETQYFGPGTRLLVL.

The CDR3 protein is CASSTDYRGLEAFF. The CDR3 DNA sequence: TGTGCCAGTAGTACAGATTACAGGGGCCTTGAAGCTTTCTTT. This rearrangement joins TRBV19 to TRBJ1-1, with 7 positions matching TRBD1. Germline V gives CDR1 LNHDA, CDR2 SQIVND (reference sequence). The CDR3 extends over 14 amino acids. V shed 4 bases, J shed 7 bases, and the junction held 9 bases outside the gene matches.

This clone appeared a few times. The V call is TRBV7-9, the J call TRBJ2-7, with TRBD2 identical over 12 bases. The V and J ends lost 4 bases and 3 bases, in that order; junction bases with no gene match: 10. From germline, CDR1 is SEHNR and CDR2 FQNEAQ (reference sequence). This CDR3 comprises 17 residues. CDR3 bases: TGTGCCAGCAGCTCCTCCCTAGCGGGAGGGATTCACTACGAGCAGTACTTC. This sequence encodes CASSSSLAGGIHYEQYF.

V and J are TRBV11-3 and TRBJ2-3; 10 bases fit TRBD2. The CDR3 spans 16 residues. With V trimmed by 0 bases and J by 4 bases, 4 bases remained unmatched. CDR1 is SGHNT, CDR2 YENEEA, per germline. The DNA for the CDR3 is TGTGCCAGCAGCTTAGAGTCTAGCGGGGGCCCAGATACGCAGTATTTT. Translated, it gives CASSLESSGGPDTQYF.

The sample holds one count of this clone. CDR3: CASSLDGRAREQFF. As DNA, the CDR3 is TGTGCCAGCAGCTTAGACGGGAGGGCACGTGAGCAGTTCTTC. The chain combines TRBV13 with TRBJ2-1; TRBD2 aligns across 8 bases. CDR1 and CDR2 from the germline V gene are PRHDT and FYEKMQ (reference sequence). The CDR3 sequence is 14 residues long. Losses at the gene ends were 1 base for V and 9 bases for J; bases not matched to a gene: 5. The full variable domain, rest sourced from reference TRBV13 and TRBJ2-1, is AAGVIQSPRHLIKEKRETATLKCYPIPRHDTVYWYQQGPGQDPQFLISFYEKMQSDKGSIPDRFSAQQFSDYHSELNMSSLELGDSALYFCASSLDGRAREQFFGPGTRLTVL.

V and J are TRBV6-1 and TRBJ2-1; TRBD2 is a possible D gene (6 bases). This CDR3 contains 16 residues. Trimming took 2 bases from V and 5 from J, leaving 16 bases between them. The germline CDR1 and CDR2 sequences are MNHNS and SASEGT. The CDR3 DNA reads as TGTGCCAGCAGTGAAACCGGGGGACCTATAGACAATGAGCAGTTCTTC. Residues: CASSETGGPIDNEQFF.

This chain connects TRBV9 to TRBJ2-3; 8 nucleotides match TRBD2. The CDR3 length is 17 residues. CDR1 SGDLS and CDR2 YYNGEE come from the germline V gene. V lost 4 bases and J lost 4; bases outside the gene matches: 14. Here the CDR3 DNA reads TGTGCCAGCAGCCCGTCCGGGGGAGCGGGGGAGCCAGATACGCAGTATTTT. Amino acid sequence: CASSPSGGAGEPDTQYF.

The V gene is TRBV7-2, the J gene TRBJ2-7; tentative D call: TRBD2 (6 bases). V lost 5 bases and J lost 7, with 12 bases in between. The germline gives CDR1 SGHTA, CDR2 FQGNSA. The CDR3 runs to 12 residues. CDR3 sequence: CASSPSRGEQYF. As DNA, the CDR3 is TGTGCCAGCAGCCCTTCTCGGGGGGAGCAGTACTTC.

The V call is TRBV21-1, the J call TRBJ1-6; the table's D call of TRBD1 was not tested on the DNA. TRBV21-1 represents a pseudogene. The CDR3 spans 14 residues. CDR3 nucleotide sequence: TGTGCCAGCAGCCGAGACAGGGGGTGTTCACCCCTCCACTTT. Its protein is CASSRDRGCSPLHF.

This chain joins TRBV12-5 and TRBJ2-3, with 8 bases that match TRBD1. Trimming cost V 2 bases and J 1 base; bases outside gene matches: 5. Germline V gives CDR1 LGHNT, CDR2 FRNRAP. The CDR3 is made up of 16 amino acids. The CDR3 region is CASGLPRTGRTDTQYF. In nucleotides, the CDR3 is TGTGCTAGTGGTTTGCCGAGGACAGGGCGCACAGATACGCAGTATTTT.

The chain carries TRBV30 and TRBJ1-5; TRBD1 matches 7 bases. CDR1 is GTSNPN and CDR2 is SVGIG in the germline V gene (reference sequence). Trimming cost V 0 bases and J 2 bases; bases outside gene matches: 4. The CDR3 is 15 amino acids. The CDR3 spells CAWSVGGAGNQPQHF. CDR3 nucleotide sequence: TGTGCCTGGAGTGTAGGGGGCGCGGGCAATCAGCCCCAGCATTTT.

This chain connects TRBV7-3 to TRBJ2-6; 15 nucleotides align to TRBD2. Germline CDR1 SGHTA, CDR2 FQGTGA. Germline trimming cut 2 bases from V and 2 bases from J; bases unmatched to any gene: 4. CDR3 size: 19 residues. The CDR3 sequence: CASSLRTSGRATGANVLTF. The CDR3 nucleotides read TGTGCCAGCAGCTTACGGACTAGCGGGAGGGCGACTGGGGCCAACGTCCTGACTTTC.

J is TRBJ1-5 and V is TRBV9, with TRBD1 as a possible D gene (5 bases). The CDR3 is 14 residues long. The germline V gene has CDR1 SGDLS and CDR2 YYNGEE. Trimming cost V 4 bases and J 4 bases, with 12 bases left between them. CDR3 loop: CASSLDSFNQPQHF. The DNA for the CDR3 is TGTGCCAGCAGCCTCGACAGCTTTAATCAGCCCCAGCATTTT.

This clone was seen just once. This chain joins TRBV5-1 and TRBJ1-2; D remains ambiguous. V was shortened by 5 bases and J by 8 bases, with 25 bases between the two germline ends. This CDR3 is built from 16 residues. Germline CDR1 and CDR2: SGHRS and YFSETQ. CDR3 nucleotides: TGCGCCAGCAGGAATGCCCTGGGAGACCGAGGAGGCGGCTACACCTTC. Its protein product is CASRNALGDRGGGYTF.

V and J are TRBV7-8 and TRBJ2-7, with 8 bases aligning to TRBD2. There are 18 residues in the CDR3. The V gene's germline CDR1 is SGHVS and CDR2 FQNEAQ. V was pared by 1 base and J by 2 bases, with 13 bases of the junction left unmatched. The CDR3 nucleotides are TGTGCCAGCAGCTTAGGGGCTTCGGGCGGGAGGACCACCTACGAGCAGTACTTC. Translating it yields CASSLGASGGRTTYEQYF.

This clone was observed a few times. This chain connects TRBV5-6 to TRBJ2-1; D remains unclear. V shed 1 base and J shed 6 bases, with 5 bases lying between them. CDR3 size: 12 residues. CDR1 is SGHDT and CDR2 is YYEEEE in the germline V gene. The DNA of the CDR3 is TGTGCCAGCAGCTTGTCGTTCAATGAGCAGTTCTTC. Protein sequence: CASSLSFNEQFF. Full variable domain (rest looked up from reference TRBV5-6 and TRBJ2-1): DAGVTQSPTHLIKTRGQQVTLRCSPKSGHDTVSWYQQALGQGPQFIFQYYEEEERQRGNFPDRFSGHQFPNYSSELNVNALLLGDSALYLCASSLSFNEQFFGPGTRLTVL.

Only a few counts were recorded for this clone. The chain combines TRBV19 with TRBJ1-3; D uncertain. This CDR3 contains 13 residues. V lost 9 bases and J 2 bases, leaving 11 bases between the germline ends. CDR1 and CDR2 from the germline V gene are LNHDA and SQIVND (reference sequence). The CDR3 nucleotides are TGTGCCAGCTTCCGGACTGCTGGAAACACCATATATTTT. Translated, it gives CASFRTAGNTIYF.

The J gene is TRBJ2-6, the V gene TRBV28; 10 bases match TRBD1. This CDR3 has 18 amino acids. J lost 1 base, V lost 6 bases, and 9 bases had no gene match. Looked up from germline, CDR1 is MDHEN and CDR2 is SYDVKM. CDR3 in amino acids: CASSWGGTGVSGANVLTF. DNA of the CDR3: TGTGCCAGCAGCTGGGGCGGGACAGGGGTTTCTGGGGCCAACGTCCTGACTTTC. The whole variable domain, filled in from reference TRBV28 and TRBJ2-6, reads DVKVTQSSRYLVKRTGEKVFLECVQDMDHENMFWYRQDPGLGLRLIYFSYDVKMKEKGDIPEGYSVSREKKERFSLILESASTNQTSMYLCASSWGGTGVSGANVLTFGAGSRLTVL.